This entry lists 26 T cell receptor beta chains sequenced from one sample in a study of TIL therapy for anti-PD-1-resistant metastatic lung cancer. Time point here: pre-treatment sample, taken before nivolumab and TIL therapy. The tumor samples were excised metastases, mostly pleural nodules or supraclavicular lymph nodes. This was the immunoSEQ v3 assay. Data came from immunoSEQ multiplex PCR; TCRdb stores just in-frame clones and leaves some out. The profile covers about 48,000 clones, with 70% to 85% appearing a single time and about 6% taken by the ten largest. The starting material was tumor tissue, obtained at baseline. The source is a person aged 25 to 79 with non-small cell lung cancer.

The V call is TRBV7-9, the J call TRBJ2-7; D might be TRBD1 or TRBD2, each matching 5 bases. Germline CDR1 and CDR2: SEHNR and FQNEAQ (reference sequence). V gave up 0 bases and J gave up 3 bases, with 6 bases separating them. CDR3 length: 13 amino acids. The CDR3 sequence is CASSLAGDYEQYF. CDR3 DNA sequence: TGTGCCAGCAGCTTAGCGGGGGACTACGAGCAGTACTTC.

CDR3: CASSLPGQELSYEQYF. The CDR3 DNA follows: TGTGCCAGCAGCTTACCTGGACAGGAATTGTCCTACGAGCAGTACTTC. The chain links TRBV7-2 to TRBJ2-7, with 7 bases lining up with TRBD1. The CDR3 consists of 16 residues. V lost 2 bases and J lost 1; bases outside the gene matches: 8. Germline CDR1 is SGHTA and CDR2 is FQGNSA.

The genes are TRBV28 and TRBJ2-7; 10 nucleotides align to TRBD1. With 7 bases clipped from V and 5 bases from J, the junction kept 11 bases outside the gene matches. Germline V lookup: CDR1 MDHEN, CDR2 SYDVKM. This CDR3 has 15 residues. CDR3 loop: CASTISRTGGNEQYF. DNA of the CDR3: TGTGCCAGCACCATATCCCGGACAGGGGGAAACGAGCAGTACTTC. The full variable domain, its missing parts supplied by reference TRBV28 and TRBJ2-7, is DVKVTQSSRYLVKRTGEKVFLECVQDMDHENMFWYRQDPGLGLRLIYFSYDVKMKEKGDIPEGYSVSREKKERFSLILESASTNQTSMYLCASTISRTGGNEQYFGPGTRLTVT.

The gene calls are TRBV28 and TRBJ1-6, with 8 positions matching TRBD1. CDR1 and CDR2 from the germline V gene are MDHEN and SYDVKM. The CDR3 sequence is 15 residues long. The V and J ends lost 6 bases and 7 bases, in that order; junction bases with no gene match: 8. The CDR3 sequence: CASRRAGTGNSPLHF. The CDR3, as DNA: TGTGCCAGCAGGCGGGCCGGGACAGGAAATTCACCCCTCCACTTT.

The chain joins TRBV27 to TRBJ2-1; 7 positions match TRBD1. The CDR3 extends over 13 amino acids. Germline V gene lookup returns CDR1 MNHEY and CDR2 SMNVEV (reference sequence). After removal of 2 bases from V and 5 bases from J, the junction contained 0 bases not matched to a gene. The CDR3 sequence: CASSLGTDNEQFF. DNA of the CDR3: TGTGCCAGCAGTTTAGGGACAGACAATGAGCAGTTCTTC.

The rearrangement joins TRBV4-2 to TRBJ1-1; a weak D match, TRBD1 (6 bases). Trimming shortened V by 2 bases and J by 4 bases, and 11 bases separated the two germline ends. The germline CDR1 and CDR2 sequences are LGHNA and YNFKEQ. This CDR3 is built from 14 residues. The CDR3 region is CASSQRQGITEAFF. The CDR3 DNA follows: TGTGCCAGCAGCCAAAGGCAGGGGATCACTGAAGCTTTCTTT.

This clone was found a few times. V and J are TRBV6-6 and TRBJ1-2, with D unresolved. The CDR3 has 15 amino acids. From germline, CDR1 is MNHNY and CDR2 SVGAGI (reference sequence). Trimming stripped 0 bases from V and 6 bases from J, with 14 bases between. CDR3 residues: CASSYSQVAVDGYTF. The CDR3 DNA reads TGTGCCAGCAGTTACTCTCAGGTGGCAGTCGATGGCTACACCTTC.

The chain uses TRBV5-1 and TRBJ1-1; 8 bases agree with TRBD1. There are 16 residues in the CDR3. V trimming: 3 bases; J trimming: 2 bases; junction bases outside the gene matches: 9. Germline V CDR1 and CDR2: SGHRS, YFSETQ. For the CDR3, the DNA is TGCGCCAGCAGCTCTCTCCAGGGGGCGGGAAACACTGAAGCTTTCTTT. Translation: CASSSLQGAGNTEAFF.

V usage is TRBV5-1 and J usage is TRBJ2-1, with D unresolved. The V and J ends lost 2 bases and 8 bases respectively, with 5 bases between them. The CDR3 has 11 residues. Germline V gives CDR1 SGHRS, CDR2 YFSETQ. Here the CDR3 reads CASSFEDEQFF. In nucleotides, the CDR3 is TGCGCCAGCAGCTTTGAGGATGAGCAGTTCTTC. Full variable domain (outside the CDR3, taken from reference TRBV5-1 and TRBJ2-1): KAGVTQTPRYLIKTRGQQVTLSCSPISGHRSVSWYQQTPGQGLQFLFEYFSETQRNKGNFPGRFSGRQFSNSRSEMNVSTLELGDSALYLCASSFEDEQFFGPGTRLTVL.

In its sample, this clone was seen a few times. The rearrangement links TRBV6-4 to TRBJ2-1, with 12 bases lining up with TRBD2. CDR3 length equals 15 residues. V lost 3 bases, J lost 8 bases, and 5 bases stayed unmatched. CDR1 is MRHNA, CDR2 SNTAGT, per germline. The CDR3 coding sequence is TGTGCCAGCAGTGAATTACCTAGCGGGGGGGATGAGCAGTTCTTC. Its translation is CASSELPSGGDEQFF.

The chain links TRBV10-3 to TRBJ2-7; 7 bases are shared with TRBD1. V shed 2 bases and J 6 bases; nucleotides not matched to a gene: 13. This CDR3 is built from 16 residues. Germline CDR1 is ENHRY and CDR2 is SYGVKD. The CDR3 protein is CAISEIWTGQATEQYF. The CDR3 nucleotides are TGTGCCATCAGTGAGATTTGGACAGGCCAGGCCACCGAGCAGTACTTC.

This rearrangement joins TRBV25-1 to TRBJ2-3; D may be TRBD2 (5 bases). This CDR3 contains 18 residues. V lost 5 bases, J lost 1 base, and 22 bases lay in between. Germline V gives CDR1 MGHDK, CDR2 SYGVNS. CDR3 bases: TGTGCCAGCAGTCCTACCTACCCCGGTGATAGCGGCACAGATACGCAGTATTTT. This translates into CASSPTYPGDSGTDTQYF.

This sequence joins TRBV5-6 and TRBJ2-7; D remains ambiguous. The CDR3 length is 12 residues. V lost 0 bases and J lost 4, with 5 bases in between. CDR1 and CDR2 (germline): SGHDT, YYEEEE. CDR3 DNA sequence: TGTGCCAGCAGCTTGGGTGATTACGAGCAGTACTTC. Translation: CASSLGDYEQYF.

This clone was counted many times. The V call is TRBV27, the J call TRBJ1-4; D call uncertain. The CDR3 is 14 amino acids. Germline V CDR1 and CDR2: MNHEY, SMNVEV (reference sequence). V was trimmed by 1 base and J by 2 bases, leaving 5 bases between them. The CDR3 loop is CASSLLSTNEKLFF. Here the CDR3 DNA reads TGTGCCAGCAGTTTATTATCGACTAATGAAAAACTGTTTTTT.

This clone was seen only a few times. The chain has TRBV13 and TRBJ2-1, with a weak D call TRBD2 (5 bases). The CDR3 contains 13 residues. V lost 0 bases, J lost 9 bases, and 9 bases lay in between. The V gene's germline CDR1 is PRHDT and CDR2 FYEKMQ (reference sequence). CDR3 region: CASSLGRASEQFF. The DNA of the CDR3 is TGTGCCAGCAGCTTAGGGAGGGCCAGTGAGCAGTTCTTC.

This clone was observed once. The J gene is TRBJ1-2, the V gene TRBV4-1; perhaps TRBD1 as D (6 bases). Germline V CDR1 and CDR2: MGHRA, YSYEKL. The CDR3 covers 14 residues. V dropped 2 bases and J dropped 8 bases, with 15 bases sitting between them. CDR3: CASSQPRGHEGYTF. The CDR3, as DNA: TGCGCCAGCAGCCAACCCCGGGGGCACGAGGGCTACACCTTC.

In DNA form, the CDR3 reads TGTGCCAGCAGGGCCGTGGGCAGGGGGCTTATCAATGAGCAGTTCTTC. Translated, it gives CASRAVGRGLINEQFF. The rearrangement links TRBV6-6 to TRBJ2-1; 8 nucleotides match TRBD1. The CDR3 has 16 amino acids. V shed 6 bases and J 6 bases; nucleotides not matched to a gene: 13. CDR1 is MNHNY, CDR2 SVGAGI, per germline (reference sequence).

The genes are TRBV28 and TRBJ2-7; D uncertain. The CDR3 contains 10 residues. Germline V CDR1 and CDR2: MDHEN, SYDVKM. With 9 bases removed from V and 4 bases from J, the gap between germline ends came to 7 bases. The CDR3 is CARRLYEQYF. CDR3 bases: TGTGCCAGGAGGCTTTACGAGCAGTACTTC.

The chain links TRBV6-1 to TRBJ2-7; 8 positions agree with TRBD1. This CDR3 is built from 14 residues. Trimming took 5 bases from V and 5 from J; bases not matched to a gene: 8. Germline CDR1 and CDR2: MNHNS and SASEGT. For the CDR3, the DNA is TGTGCCAGCAGTCGTACAGGGGGAATCAACGAGCAGTACTTC. Its protein is CASSRTGGINEQYF.

The chain carries TRBV9 and TRBJ2-1; the D gene is possibly TRBD2 (6 bases). The V end was cut by 0 bases, the J end by 6 bases, with 16 bases between. The CDR3 covers 16 residues. Per germline, CDR1 SGDLS and CDR2 YYNGEE. The CDR3 sequence: CASSVGPSAESNEQFF. Written as DNA, the CDR3 is TGTGCCAGCAGCGTAGGTCCTAGCGCAGAAAGCAATGAGCAGTTCTTC. The full variable domain, its missing parts supplied by reference TRBV9 and TRBJ2-1, is DSGVTQTPKHLITATGQRVTLRCSPRSGDLSVYWYQQSLDQGLQFLIQYYNGEERAKGNILERFSAQQFPDLHSELNLSSLELGDSALYFCASSVGPSAESNEQFFGPGTRLTVL.

The chain combines TRBV6-1 with TRBJ2-7; D ambiguous. The germline gives CDR1 MNHNS, CDR2 SASEGT. V lost 2 bases and J lost 5, with 4 bases in between. This CDR3 has 11 residues. CDR3 residues: CASSEINEQYF. Written as DNA, the CDR3 is TGTGCCAGCAGTGAAATCAACGAGCAGTACTTC.

The chain employs TRBV5-6 and TRBJ2-6; possibly TRBD2 for D (5 bases). V was shortened by 4 bases and J by 2 bases, with 16 bases between the two germline ends. The CDR3 is made up of 17 amino acids. Germline loops: CDR1 SGHDT, CDR2 YYEEEE. CDR3 in amino acids: CASSPAPGSPGANVLTF. The CDR3 DNA reads as TGTGCCAGCAGCCCTGCCCCGGGGTCCCCTGGGGCCAACGTCCTGACTTTC.

The chain couples TRBV5-8 to TRBJ2-2; 7 bases fit TRBD1. J lost 1 base, V lost 2 bases, and 2 bases had no gene match. The germline CDR1 and CDR2 sequences are SGHTS and YDEGEE. The CDR3 extends over 15 amino acids. The CDR3 bases are TGTGCCAGCAGCTTAAGGGACAGGAACACCGGGGAGCTGTTTTTT. Protein sequence: CASSLRDRNTGELFF.

V and J are TRBV6-6 and TRBJ1-1; D uncertain. V lost 0 bases to trimming and J lost 5 bases, with 13 bases between them. The germline V gene has CDR1 MNHNY and CDR2 SVGAGI (reference sequence). CDR3 size: 15 residues. The CDR3 DNA sequence: TGTGCCAGCAGTTACTCGATTGGCAGCAAAACTGAAGCTTTCTTT. Translated: CASSYSIGSKTEAFF.

V gene TRBV30 combines with J gene TRBJ2-5; 9 nucleotides line up with TRBD2. The CDR3 runs to 16 residues. CDR1 and CDR2 (germline): GTSNPN, SVGIG (reference sequence). V shed 0 bases, J shed 0 bases, and the junction held 5 bases outside the gene matches. Here the CDR3 reads CAWSVGLARNQETQYF. DNA for the CDR3: TGTGCCTGGAGTGTTGGACTAGCGAGGAACCAAGAGACCCAGTACTTC.

Written as DNA, the CDR3 is TGTGCCAGCAGTTACGTGGGGGCGGACACTGAAGCTTTCTTT. Translated, it gives CASSYVGADTEAFF. V is TRBV6-6 and J is TRBJ1-1; D may be TRBD1 (6 bases). The CDR3 runs 14 residues. V lost 2 bases to trimming and J lost 3 bases, with 10 bases between them. The germline V gene encodes CDR1 MNHNY and CDR2 SVGAGI (reference sequence).